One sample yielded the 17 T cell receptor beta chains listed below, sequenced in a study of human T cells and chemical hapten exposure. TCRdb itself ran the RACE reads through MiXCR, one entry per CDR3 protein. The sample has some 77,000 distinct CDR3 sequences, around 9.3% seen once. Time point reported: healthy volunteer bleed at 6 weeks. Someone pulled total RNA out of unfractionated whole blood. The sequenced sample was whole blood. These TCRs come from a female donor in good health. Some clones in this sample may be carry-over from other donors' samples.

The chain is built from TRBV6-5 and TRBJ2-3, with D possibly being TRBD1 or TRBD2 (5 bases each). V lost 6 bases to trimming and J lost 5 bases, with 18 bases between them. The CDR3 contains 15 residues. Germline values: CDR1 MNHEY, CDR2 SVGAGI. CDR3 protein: CASRQAGTLGDTQYF. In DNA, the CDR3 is TGTGCCAGCAGACAAGCCGGGACGCTGGGAGATACGCAGTATTTT.

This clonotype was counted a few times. In nucleotides, the CDR3 is TGTGCCAGCAGTGAGACAGGGCCCTCCTACGAGCAGTACTTC. Translating it yields CASSETGPSYEQYF. The rearrangement links TRBV27 to TRBJ2-7; TRBD1 matches at 7 bases. Germline lookup yields CDR1 MNHEY and CDR2 SMNVEV (reference sequence). The CDR3 runs to 14 residues. Unmatched junction bases numbered 4, after V lost 5 bases and J lost 0 bases.

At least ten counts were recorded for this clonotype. This chain's CDR3 is CAIRDILTDTQYF. DNA for the CDR3: TGTGCCATCCGGGACATACTCACAGATACGCAGTATTTT. The chain is built from TRBV10-3 and TRBJ2-3, with D tentatively TRBD1 (6 bases). Germline V gene lookup returns CDR1 ENHRY and CDR2 SYGVKD. This CDR3 spans 13 amino acids. Between the trimmed V and J ends, which lost 8 bases and 2 bases, there was a span of 11 bases.

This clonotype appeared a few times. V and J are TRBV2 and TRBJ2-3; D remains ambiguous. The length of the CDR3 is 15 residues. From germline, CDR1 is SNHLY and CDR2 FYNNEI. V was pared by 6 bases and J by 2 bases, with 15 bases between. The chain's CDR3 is CASSVGIKDTDTQYF. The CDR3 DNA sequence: TGTGCCAGCAGCGTAGGGATTAAGGACACAGATACGCAGTATTTT.

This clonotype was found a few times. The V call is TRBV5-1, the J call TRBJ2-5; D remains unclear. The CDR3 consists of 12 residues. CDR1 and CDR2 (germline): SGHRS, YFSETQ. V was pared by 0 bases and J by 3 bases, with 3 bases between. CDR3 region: CASSLDEETQYF. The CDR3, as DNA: TGCGCCAGCAGCTTGGACGAAGAGACCCAGTACTTC.

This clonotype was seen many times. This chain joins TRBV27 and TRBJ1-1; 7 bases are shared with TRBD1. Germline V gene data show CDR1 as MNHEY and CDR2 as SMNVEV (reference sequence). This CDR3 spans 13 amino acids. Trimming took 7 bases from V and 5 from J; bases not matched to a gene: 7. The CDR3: CASKTGRRTEAFF. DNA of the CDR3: TGTGCCAGCAAGACAGGGAGGAGGACTGAAGCTTTCTTT.

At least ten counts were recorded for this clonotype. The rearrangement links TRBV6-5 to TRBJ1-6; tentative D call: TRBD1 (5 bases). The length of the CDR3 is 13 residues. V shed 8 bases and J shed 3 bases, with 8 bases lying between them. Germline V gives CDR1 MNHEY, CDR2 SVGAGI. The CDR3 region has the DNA TGTGCCAGCTCCGGGGGCTATAATTCACCCCTCCACTTT. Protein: CASSGGYNSPLHF.

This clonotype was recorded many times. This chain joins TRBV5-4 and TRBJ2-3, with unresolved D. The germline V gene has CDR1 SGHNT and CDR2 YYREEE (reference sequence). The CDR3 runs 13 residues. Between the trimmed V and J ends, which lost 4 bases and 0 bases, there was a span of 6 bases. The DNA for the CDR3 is TGTGCCAGCAGCCAGGATAGCACAGATACGCAGTATTTT. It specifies CASSQDSTDTQYF.

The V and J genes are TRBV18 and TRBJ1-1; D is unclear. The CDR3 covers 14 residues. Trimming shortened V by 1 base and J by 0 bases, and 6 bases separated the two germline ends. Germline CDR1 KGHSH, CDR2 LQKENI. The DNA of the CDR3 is TGTGCCAGCTCACCACAACAGTTGAACACTGAAGCTTTCTTT. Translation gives CASSPQQLNTEAFF.

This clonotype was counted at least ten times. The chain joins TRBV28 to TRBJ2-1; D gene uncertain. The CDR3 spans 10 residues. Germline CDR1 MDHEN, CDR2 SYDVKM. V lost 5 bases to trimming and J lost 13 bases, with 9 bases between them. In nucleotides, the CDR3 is TGTGCCAGCAGTCACCAAAACCAGTTCTTC. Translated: CASSHQNQFF.

In nucleotides, the CDR3 is TGTGCCAGCAGCCAAGGATCCGGAGGACCAGCCCCCAATCAGCCCCAGCATTTT. It specifies CASSQGSGGPAPNQPQHF. V gene TRBV3-1 combines with J gene TRBJ1-5; D call uncertain. V was pared by 1 base and J by 3 bases, with 19 bases between. The CDR3 covers 18 residues. Germline CDR1 LGHDT, CDR2 YNNKEL (reference sequence).

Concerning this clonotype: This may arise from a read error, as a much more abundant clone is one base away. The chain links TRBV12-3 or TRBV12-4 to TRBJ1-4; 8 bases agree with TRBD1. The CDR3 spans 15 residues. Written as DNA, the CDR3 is TGTGCCAGCAGTTCCACCGGACAGGGCCATGAAAGACTGTTTTTT. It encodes CASSSTGQGHERLFF.

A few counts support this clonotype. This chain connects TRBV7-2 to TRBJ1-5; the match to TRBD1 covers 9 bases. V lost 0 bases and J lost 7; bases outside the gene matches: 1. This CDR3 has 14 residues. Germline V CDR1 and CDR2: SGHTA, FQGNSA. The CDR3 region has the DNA TGTGCCAGCAGCTTAGCCGACAGGGGGCAGCCCCAGCATTTT. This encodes CASSLADRGQPQHF. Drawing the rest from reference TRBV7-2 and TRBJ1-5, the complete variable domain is GAGVSQSPSNKVTEKGKDVELRCDPISGHTALYWYRQSLGQGLEFLIYFQGNSAPDKSGLPSDRFSAERTGGSVSTLTIQRTQQEDSAVYLCASSLADRGQPQHFGDGTRLSIL.

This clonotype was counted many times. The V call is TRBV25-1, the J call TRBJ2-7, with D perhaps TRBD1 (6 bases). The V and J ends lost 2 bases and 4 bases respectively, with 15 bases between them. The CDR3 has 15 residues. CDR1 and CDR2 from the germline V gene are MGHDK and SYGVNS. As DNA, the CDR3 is TGTGCCAGCAGTGAAACCGGGACATCCTTATACGAGCAGTACTTC. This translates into CASSETGTSLYEQYF.

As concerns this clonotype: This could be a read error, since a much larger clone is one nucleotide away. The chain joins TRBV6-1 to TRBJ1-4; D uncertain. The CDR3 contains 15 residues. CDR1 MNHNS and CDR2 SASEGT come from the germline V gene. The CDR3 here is CANSGTTAPLEKLFF. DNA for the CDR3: TGTGCCAACAGTGGAACCACGGCCCCCTTAGAAAAACTGTTTTTT.

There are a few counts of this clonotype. The CDR3 spells CSASGEASYEQYF. CDR3 coding DNA: TGCAGTGCTAGCGGGGAGGCTTCCTACGAGCAGTACTTC. This chain connects TRBV20-1 to TRBJ2-7, with a tentative D call TRBD2 (6 bases). CDR1 DFQATT and CDR2 SNEGSKA come from the germline V gene (reference sequence). CDR3 length: 13 residues. Trimming cost V 3 bases and J 1 base, with 10 bases left between them.

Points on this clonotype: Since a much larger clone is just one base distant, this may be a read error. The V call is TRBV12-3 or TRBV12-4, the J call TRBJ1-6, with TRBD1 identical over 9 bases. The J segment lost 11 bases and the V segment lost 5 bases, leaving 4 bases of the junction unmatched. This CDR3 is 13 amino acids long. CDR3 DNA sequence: TGTGCCAGCAGTGGACAGGGGAGAACACCCCTCCACTTT. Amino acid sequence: CASSGQGRTPLHF.